The 27 T cell receptor beta chains reported below all come from one sample, sequenced in a study of identical twins. In TCRdb, the 5' RACE reads were re-called with MiXCR into one record per CDR3 protein. Altogether more than 400,000 distinct CDR3 sequences are present, roughly 15% being singletons, with the ten largest covering roughly 0.44%. These data were likewise used in another study, on yellow fever vaccine responses in identical twins.

The sample consisted of CD4+ T cells sorted from blood. The receptors originated from a young woman in good health.

The chain joins TRBV5-6 to TRBJ2-1; 12 bases line up with TRBD2. Trimming took 3 bases from V and 8 from J; bases not matched to a gene: 6. Germline CDR1 SGHDT, CDR2 YYEEEE. The CDR3 has 15 residues. The CDR3 region is CASSSGLAGNYEQFF. In DNA form, the CDR3 reads TGTGCCAGCAGCTCCGGACTAGCGGGAAATTATGAGCAGTTCTTC.

This clonotype was seen only a few times. The chain carries TRBV7-2 and TRBJ2-1; a weak D match, TRBD2 (7 bases). The V gene's germline CDR1 is SGHTA and CDR2 FQGNSA. Trimming took off 5 bases at V and 2 bases at J, with 13 bases between the two ends. There are 15 residues in the CDR3. The DNA for the CDR3 is TGTGCCAGCAGCCGGGGGGCCCTAGCCTACAATGAGCAGTTCTTC. Encoded protein: CASSRGALAYNEQFF.

The rearrangement links TRBV2 to TRBJ2-5, with 8 bases matching TRBD2. Germline CDR1 and CDR2: SNHLY and FYNNEI. The CDR3 is made up of 15 amino acids. V was pared by 6 bases and J by 5 bases, with 11 bases of the junction left unmatched. Here the CDR3 DNA reads TGTGCCAGCAGGCCATCGAGCGGGAGTTGGGAGACCCAGTACTTC. The encoded protein is CASRPSSGSWETQYF.

There are a few counts of this clonotype. The rearrangement links TRBV28 to TRBJ2-4; D is tentatively TRBD1 or TRBD2 (6 bases each). Trimming cost V 6 bases and J 0 bases, with 18 bases left between them. Looked up from germline, CDR1 is MDHEN and CDR2 is SYDVKM. This CDR3 region has 17 residues. CDR3 sequence reads: CASSRKPSGAAKNIQYF. In DNA form, the CDR3 reads TGTGCCAGCAGCCGTAAACCGTCGGGGGCAGCCAAAAACATTCAGTACTTC.

The V call is TRBV10-3, the J call TRBJ2-7; 8 nucleotides align to TRBD2. V shed 3 bases, J shed 4 bases, and the junction held 5 bases outside the gene matches. Germline CDR1 and CDR2: ENHRY and SYGVKD. This CDR3 contains 14 residues. CDR3 sequence (DNA): TGTGCCATCAGTGAACTAGCGGATGAATACGAGCAGTACTTC. Its protein product is CAISELADEYEQYF.

The CDR3 DNA follows: TGCGCCAGCAGCCCGACGTGGGCGGCAGGGGCTAACACCGGGGAGCTGTTTTTT. Encoded protein: CASSPTWAAGANTGELFF. The rearrangement links TRBV5-1 to TRBJ2-2; D is possibly TRBD1 (6 bases). V was cut by 4 bases and J by 2 bases, with 21 bases left in between. Germline assignment: CDR1 SGHRS and CDR2 YFSETQ. This CDR3 contains 18 residues.

This clonotype was observed a handful of times. V is TRBV27 and J is TRBJ2-1; 8 positions agree with TRBD2. Trimming took 1 base from V and 9 from J; bases not matched to a gene: 8. Germline V gene data show CDR1 as MNHEY and CDR2 as SMNVEV (reference sequence). The CDR3 is 15 amino acids. CDR3 bases: TGTGCCAGCAGTTTATATACCGGGGGGGCCCCTGAGCAGTTCTTC. The encoded protein is CASSLYTGGAPEQFF.

J is TRBJ2-7 and V is TRBV12-3 or TRBV12-4, with 8 bases identical to TRBD2. V was clipped by 4 bases and J by 5 bases; unmatched bases: 4. The CDR3 covers 13 residues. The CDR3 is CASSWGLGNEQYF. CDR3 DNA: TGTGCCAGCAGTTGGGGACTAGGAAACGAGCAGTACTTC.

The chain employs TRBV2 and TRBJ1-5, with a weak D call TRBD1 (6 bases). The germline gives CDR1 SNHLY, CDR2 FYNNEI. The V end lost 10 bases, the J end lost 0 bases, and 10 bases lay between the germline ends. The CDR3 contains 13 residues. CDR3 DNA sequence: TGTGCCACAGGGGAGTATAGCAATCAGCCCCAGCATTTT. Residues: CATGEYSNQPQHF.

This clonotype occurred a few times. The chain uses TRBV11-2 and TRBJ2-7, with TRBD2 as a possible D gene (5 bases). The CDR3 spans 16 residues. The V gene's germline CDR1 is SGHAT and CDR2 FQNNGV. V lost 5 bases and J 0 bases, leaving 17 bases between the germline ends. Here the CDR3 DNA reads TGTGCCAGCAGCCGAAAATCGACTACCCTCTCCTACGAGCAGTACTTC. This codes for CASSRKSTTLSYEQYF.

The sample holds a few counts of this clonotype. V gene TRBV5-1 combines with J gene TRBJ2-7, with 10 positions matching TRBD2. V lost 4 bases, J lost 5 bases, and 9 bases stayed unmatched. This CDR3 region has 15 residues. CDR1 is SGHRS and CDR2 is YFSETQ in the germline V gene. This chain's CDR3 is CASSDGTSAGNEQYF. The CDR3 DNA follows: TGCGCCAGCAGCGACGGGACTAGCGCTGGGAACGAGCAGTACTTC.

The chain joins TRBV7-9 to TRBJ2-7, with TRBD2 matching 7 bases. This CDR3 is built from 14 residues. J lost 6 bases, V lost 2 bases, and 7 bases had no gene match. Germline CDR1 reads SEHNR; CDR2 reads FQNEAQ (reference sequence). In DNA form, the CDR3 reads TGTGCCAGCAGCTTATTGGCGGGAGCTTTCGAGCAGTACTTC. Protein: CASSLLAGAFEQYF.

The rearrangement joins TRBV4-1 to TRBJ2-7; D is ambiguous. The V end lost 4 bases, the J end lost 5 bases, and 15 bases lay between the germline ends. Germline V gene lookup returns CDR1 MGHRA and CDR2 YSYEKL. The CDR3 totals 14 residues. CDR3 in amino acids: CASSPDRISHEQYF. CDR3 in DNA: TGCGCCAGCAGCCCGGACCGGATTTCGCACGAGCAGTACTTC.

The chain uses TRBV7-6 and TRBJ2-2; no clear D gene. The length of the CDR3 is 14 residues. Germline V gene lookup returns CDR1 SGHVS and CDR2 FNYEAQ. Trimming cost V 2 bases and J 6 bases, with 10 bases left between them. CDR3 DNA sequence: TGTGCCAGCAGCTTATTCATCGAGGCCGGGGAGCTGTTTTTT. This codes for CASSLFIEAGELFF.

This clonotype was seen a few times. The rearrangement uses TRBV12-3 or TRBV12-4 and TRBJ2-1, with D perhaps TRBD1 (7 bases). V gave up 3 bases and J gave up 9 bases, with 12 bases separating them. The length of the CDR3 is 13 residues. This CDR3 is CASSFRQGGEQFF. CDR3 sequence (DNA): TGTGCCAGCAGTTTTCGACAGGGAGGTGAGCAGTTCTTC.

The sample holds a few counts of this clonotype. DNA of the CDR3: TGTGCCAGCAGCCCGACGAGAGGGGCAAGGGCTGAAGCTTTCTTT. Translated, it gives CASSPTRGARAEAFF. The chain links TRBV3-1 to TRBJ1-1, with D possibly TRBD1 on 5 matching bases. The V end was cut by 4 bases, the J end by 6 bases, with 18 bases between. Germline V gene sequence: CDR1 LGHDT, CDR2 YNNKEL (reference sequence). The CDR3 is 15 amino acids.

The chain recombines TRBV12-3 or TRBV12-4 with TRBJ2-2; the D gene is possibly TRBD2 (7 bases). The CDR3 runs to 15 residues. Between the trimmed V and J ends, which lost 5 bases and 5 bases, there was a span of 15 bases. As DNA, the CDR3 is TGTGCCAGCAGTACGGGGGGCTTATCAACCGGGGAGCTGTTTTTT. Amino acids: CASSTGGLSTGELFF.

This sequence joins TRBV6-1 and TRBJ2-7; 7 bases fit TRBD2. Germline V gene sequence: CDR1 MNHNS, CDR2 SASEGT. V lost 3 bases to trimming and J lost 6 bases; unmatched junction nucleotides: 5. The CDR3 is 13 residues long. CDR3 nucleotide sequence: TGTGCCAGCAGTGATGGACTAGTAAGCGAGCAGTACTTC. This gives the protein CASSDGLVSEQYF.

Ten or more counts support this clonotype. For the CDR3, the DNA is TGCAGTGCTAGAGAAGGCAGTTTGAATGAAAAACTGTTTTTT. This sequence encodes CSAREGSLNEKLFF. This chain links TRBV20-1 with TRBJ1-4; D unresolved. Germline CDR1 is DFQATT and CDR2 is SNEGSKA (reference sequence). The CDR3 has 14 amino acids. V was cut by 0 bases and J by 5 bases, with 10 bases left in between.

The sample holds a few counts of this clonotype. The chain couples TRBV20-1 to TRBJ2-1, with TRBD2 identical over 12 bases. The germline gives CDR1 DFQATT, CDR2 SNEGSKA (reference sequence). This CDR3 has 17 amino acids. The trim removed 1 base at V and 2 bases at J, leaving 6 bases unmatched. Here the CDR3 DNA reads TGCAGTGCTAGAGTGGCTAGCGGGGGGGCCGCCTACAATGAGCAGTTCTTC. This translates into CSARVASGGAAYNEQFF.

The rearrangement uses TRBV12-3 or TRBV12-4 and TRBJ1-1; D gene uncertain. The CDR3 contains 12 residues. Trimming cost V 3 bases and J 5 bases, with 7 bases left between them. CDR3 loop: CASSLMGTEAFF. As DNA, the CDR3 is TGTGCCAGCAGTTTGATGGGGACTGAAGCTTTCTTT.

The chain recombines TRBV19 with TRBJ1-5; D is unclear. The V and J ends lost 5 bases and 6 bases respectively, with 11 bases between them. Germline CDR1 LNHDA, CDR2 SQIVND (reference sequence). The CDR3 totals 13 residues. Here the CDR3 reads CASSAGLGQPQHF. CDR3 sequence (DNA): TGTGCCAGTAGTGCGGGGTTAGGTCAGCCCCAGCATTTT.

The chain has TRBV29-1 and TRBJ2-1; 10 nucleotides match TRBD2. The CDR3 has 14 amino acids. V shed 4 bases and J 3 bases; nucleotides not matched to a gene: 3. CDR1 and CDR2 from the germline V gene are SQVTM and ANQGSEA. The DNA for the CDR3 is TGCAGCGTTGTGCCTAGCGGGGGCTACAATGAGCAGTTCTTC. Protein product: CSVVPSGGYNEQFF.

The V gene is TRBV11-2, the J gene TRBJ2-2; D gene uncertain. CDR3 length equals 13 residues. The germline V gene has CDR1 SGHAT and CDR2 FQNNGV. Trimming took 7 bases from V and 1 from J, leaving 7 bases between them. In nucleotides, the CDR3 is TGTGCCAGCATCTATGGGAACACCGGGGAGCTGTTTTTT. It codes for CASIYGNTGELFF.

V and J are TRBV19 and TRBJ1-2; no clear D gene. Trimming pared 3 bases from V and 7 bases from J, leaving 15 bases between. The CDR3 runs to 14 residues. Germline V gives CDR1 LNHDA, CDR2 SQIVND (reference sequence). The CDR3 is CASSIGVEMAGYTF. The CDR3 nucleotides read TGTGCCAGTAGTATTGGGGTGGAGATGGCTGGCTACACCTTC. The full variable domain, with the rest looked up from reference TRBV19 and TRBJ1-2, is DGGITQSPKYLFRKEGQNVTLSCEQNLNHDAMYWYRQDPGQGLRLIYYSQIVNDFQKGDIAEGYSVSREKKESFPLTVTSAQKNPTAFYLCASSIGVEMAGYTFGSGTRLTVV.

This clonotype was recorded at least ten times. The rearrangement uses TRBV10-3 and TRBJ2-1; 7 nucleotides line up with TRBD1. In germline, CDR1 is ENHRY, CDR2 SYGVKD. With V trimmed by 3 bases and J by 0 bases, 5 bases remained unmatched. This CDR3 has 16 amino acids. The chain's CDR3 is CAISDLQGSSYNEQFF. CDR3 nucleotides: TGTGCCATCAGTGACCTACAGGGGAGCTCCTACAATGAGCAGTTCTTC.

This clonotype has at least ten counts. The rearrangement links TRBV12-3 or TRBV12-4 to TRBJ2-5, with D possibly being TRBD2 (6 bases). V lost 10 bases to trimming and J lost 3 bases, with 6 bases between them. CDR3 length equals 10 residues. CDR3 bases: TGTGCCACGGGGGAAGAGACCCAGTACTTC. Its protein is CATGEETQYF.